This T cell receptor beta chain appears in the sequencing data of a study of shared clonotypes between healthy human individuals. Overall study findings and caveats: Clonotypes shared by all four donors outscored non-shared clonotypes in generation probability. The sole specimen, blood, was sampled, and tissue repertoires likely differ.

Naive CD8 populations comprised CD45RO-negative cells positively selected for CCR7, excluding terminally differentiated effector memory CD45RA+ cells. Of note for this clone: Its antigen is still unknown.

In the sorted-subset replicate PCRs, 200 ng DNA, some 30,000 T cell genomes, was used. The repertoire was sequenced with immunoSEQ multiplex PCR; TCRdb's copy has only in-frame clones and lacks some. Here the sample spans about 2 million clones, less than 95% being singletons. This CDR3 has 12 residues. V was clipped by 10 bases and J by 3 bases, with 12 bases between them. CDR1 is ENHRY, CDR2 SYGVKD, per germline. What was sequenced was naive CD8+ T cells sorted from blood. This clonotype was obtained from a man between 18 and 35 years old in good health. V and J are TRBV10-3 and TRBJ1-1; D is perhaps TRBD1 (5 bases). The CDR3 DNA reads TGTGCCACTCGGCAGGGTGACACTGAAGCTTTCTTT. Translating gives CATRQGDTEAFF.